Listed below are T cell receptor beta chains from one sample, sequenced in a study of shared clonotypes between healthy human individuals. Produced via immunoSEQ multiplex PCR; TCRdb's table is partial and in-frame only. The sample records roughly 1,100,000 clones, 70% to 80% being singletons. Specimen: memory CD4+ T cells sorted from blood. These receptor sequences come from a man younger than 30 in good health. Both conserved end residues are part of each CDR3. The D gene is left open where the match is weak. Only some rows state a clone size, as once, few, many or a class for expanded clones.

CDR3nt: TGCGCCAGCAGTGATACCGGGACAGGGCTCACCGGGGAGCTGTTTTTT; CDR3aa: CASSDTGTGLTGELFF; j_gene: TRBJ2-2; abundance: .; v_gene: TRBV10-1; d_gene: TRBD1
CDR3nt: TGTGCCAGCAGCTCGCGTGCTAGCGGGAGGGCCTACGAGCAGTACTTC; CDR3aa: CASSSRASGRAYEQYF; j_gene: TRBJ2-7; abundance: .; v_gene: TRBV5-4; d_gene: TRBD2
CDR3nt: TGCGCCAGCAGCCAAGATATTCGGGGACGGCCGAGGTCGAACACCGGGGAGCTGTTTTTT; CDR3aa: CASSQDIRGRPRSNTGELFF; j_gene: TRBJ2-2; abundance: few; v_gene: TRBV4-1; d_gene: .
CDR3nt: TGTGCCAGCAGCTTGCGCGGGACCAATATAGAGACCCAGTACTTC; CDR3aa: CASSLRGTNIETQYF; j_gene: TRBJ2-5; abundance: .; v_gene: TRBV5-6; d_gene: .
CDR3nt: TGCGCCAGCGGCGACGCCTACAATGAGCAGTTCTTC; CDR3aa: CASGDAYNEQFF; j_gene: TRBJ2-1; abundance: .; v_gene: TRBV5-1; d_gene: .
CDR3nt: TGCGCCAGCAAGGAACAGGTCTCTGCTAATGAAAAACTGTTTTTT; CDR3aa: CASKEQVSANEKLFF; j_gene: TRBJ1-4; abundance: few; v_gene: TRBV5-1; d_gene: .
CDR3nt: TGTGCCAGCTCACCACGACAGGGAACAGATACGCAGTATTTT; CDR3aa: CASSPRQGTDTQYF; j_gene: TRBJ2-3; abundance: .; v_gene: TRBV18; d_gene: TRBD1
CDR3nt: TGTGCCAGCAGTGCTCTACCGACAGATACGCAGTATTTT; CDR3aa: CASSALPTDTQYF; j_gene: TRBJ2-3; abundance: once; v_gene: TRBV5-4; d_gene: .
CDR3nt: TGTGCCAATGGAGTGCTTCCAGGGGAGCTGTTTTTT; CDR3aa: CANGVLPGELFF; j_gene: TRBJ2-2; abundance: .; v_gene: TRBV10-3; d_gene: .
CDR3nt: TGTGCCAGCAGCCCGGCCGGGACAGGGGGCACTGAAGCTTTCTTT; CDR3aa: CASSPAGTGGTEAFF; j_gene: TRBJ1-1; abundance: .; v_gene: TRBV5-4; d_gene: TRBD1
CDR3nt: TGCGCCAGCAGCTTGGAGGGGACGAACACTGAAGCTTTCTTT; CDR3aa: CASSLEGTNTEAFF; j_gene: TRBJ1-1; abundance: .; v_gene: TRBV5-1; d_gene: .
CDR3nt: TGTGCCAGCAGTGTACGGGACATTTCGGAAGCTTTCTTT; CDR3aa: CASSVRDISEAFF; j_gene: TRBJ1-1; abundance: .; v_gene: TRBV2; d_gene: .
CDR3nt: TGTGCCACCAGCAGACGAGGGGAAAAACTGTTTTTT; CDR3aa: CATSRRGEKLFF; j_gene: TRBJ1-4; abundance: .; v_gene: TRBV15; d_gene: .
CDR3nt: TGTGCCTGGACCCAGGGGGGTATTAGTTCACCCCTCCACTTT; CDR3aa: CAWTQGGISSPLHF; j_gene: TRBJ1-6; abundance: .; v_gene: TRBV30; d_gene: TRBD1
CDR3nt: TGTGCCAGCAGCCCGGGACAGGGGTCATATGGCTACACCTTC; CDR3aa: CASSPGQGSYGYTF; j_gene: TRBJ1-2; abundance: .; v_gene: TRBV13; d_gene: TRBD1
CDR3nt: TGTGCCAGCAGCCTAAAGGGGGCTGTCTACGAGCAGTACTTC; CDR3aa: CASSLKGAVYEQYF; j_gene: TRBJ2-7; abundance: .; v_gene: TRBV27; d_gene: TRBD1
CDR3nt: TGTGCCAGCAGGGGGGGGCAGGGGAATTCACCCCTCCACTTT; CDR3aa: CASRGGQGNSPLHF; j_gene: TRBJ1-6; abundance: .; v_gene: TRBV6-6; d_gene: .
CDR3nt: TGTGCCAGCAGCGGCGACAGGGACAATTCACCCCTCCACTTT; CDR3aa: CASSGDRDNSPLHF; j_gene: TRBJ1-6; abundance: .; v_gene: TRBV7-6; d_gene: TRBD1
CDR3nt: TGTGCCAGCAGCTTGGGAGGGTCGGACACTGAAGCTTTCTTT; CDR3aa: CASSLGGSDTEAFF; j_gene: TRBJ1-1; abundance: .; v_gene: TRBV5-4; d_gene: .
CDR3nt: TGTGCCAGCAGCCCCCAGGCAGTGACCAATTCACCCCTCCACTTT; CDR3aa: CASSPQAVTNSPLHF; j_gene: TRBJ1-6; abundance: few; v_gene: TRBV7-9; d_gene: .
CDR3nt: TGTGCTAGCAGCTCTGACCGACAGGGGGCGCAGTATTTT; CDR3aa: CASSSDRQGAQYF; j_gene: TRBJ2-3; abundance: .; v_gene: TRBV7-7; d_gene: TRBD1
CDR3nt: TGCAGCGCCATCCGGGACGGTGAAAATGAAAAACTGTTTTTT; CDR3aa: CSAIRDGENEKLFF; j_gene: TRBJ1-4; abundance: many; v_gene: TRBV29-1; d_gene: .